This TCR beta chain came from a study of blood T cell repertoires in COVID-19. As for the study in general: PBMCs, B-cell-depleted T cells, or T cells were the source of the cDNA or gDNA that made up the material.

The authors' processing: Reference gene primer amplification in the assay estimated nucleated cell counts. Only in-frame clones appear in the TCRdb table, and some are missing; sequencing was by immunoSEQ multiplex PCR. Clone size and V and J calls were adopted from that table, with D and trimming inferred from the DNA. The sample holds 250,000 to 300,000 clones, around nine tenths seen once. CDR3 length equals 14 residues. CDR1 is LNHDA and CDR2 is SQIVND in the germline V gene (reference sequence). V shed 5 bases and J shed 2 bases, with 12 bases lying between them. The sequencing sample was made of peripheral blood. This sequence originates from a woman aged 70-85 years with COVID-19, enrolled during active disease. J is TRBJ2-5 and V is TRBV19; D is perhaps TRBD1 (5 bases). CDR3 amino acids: CASSSRQNQETQYF. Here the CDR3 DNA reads TGTGCCAGTAGTTCCAGACAGAATCAAGAGACCCAGTACTTC.